Shown below are 22 T cell receptor beta chains from a single sample sequenced in a study of T cell responses to AZD1222 COVID-19 vaccine. Measured with immunoSEQ multiplex PCR; TCRdb has only the in-frame clones, and not every one. The sample carries around 120,000 clones, roughly nine tenths recorded once. Sequencing was performed on peripheral blood, taken 28 days after the second AZD1222 dose. Receptor source: an adult who received the AZD1222 COVID-19 vaccine.

The rearrangement uses TRBV25-1 and TRBJ2-2, with 9 bases matching TRBD1. The CDR3 sequence is 14 residues long. J lost 5 bases, V lost 6 bases, and 4 bases had no gene match. The germline V gene has CDR1 MGHDK and CDR2 SYGVNS. The CDR3 spells CASRGQGRTGELFF. The CDR3 DNA sequence: TGTGCCAGCAGGGGACAGGGAAGGACCGGGGAGCTGTTTTTT.

The rearrangement uses TRBV30 and TRBJ1-1, with no clear D. Germline loops: CDR1 GTSNPN, CDR2 SVGIG (reference sequence). CDR3 length: 11 amino acids. V shed 3 bases and J shed 5 bases, with 7 bases lying between them. CDR3 residues: CAWSVGTEAFF. CDR3 sequence (DNA): TGTGCCTGGAGCGTGGGGACTGAAGCTTTCTTT.

The chain joins TRBV2 to TRBJ1-4, with 8 positions matching TRBD1. The CDR3 contains 14 residues. J lost 7 bases, V lost 6 bases, and 7 bases had no gene match. In germline, CDR1 is SNHLY, CDR2 FYNNEI. For the CDR3, the DNA is TGTGCCAGCAGGACAGGGGATTTAGGTGAAAAACTGTTTTTT. Translated, it gives CASRTGDLGEKLFF.

The rearrangement joins TRBV28 to TRBJ1-4; TRBD1 is a possible D gene (6 bases). This CDR3 has 14 amino acids. Germline V gene data show CDR1 as MDHEN and CDR2 as SYDVKM. Trimming removed 6 bases at V and 4 bases at J, with 12 bases between. CDR3 nucleotides: TGTGCCAGCAGGCCTACAGGGATTAATGAAAAACTGTTTTTT. It specifies CASRPTGINEKLFF.

The V call is TRBV7-9, the J call TRBJ2-3; 12 bases fit TRBD2. Germline V gene data show CDR1 as SEHNR and CDR2 as FQNEAQ (reference sequence). This CDR3 is 16 amino acids long. V dropped 3 bases and J dropped 2; count of bases not matched to a gene: 3. As DNA, the CDR3 is TGTGCCAGCAGCTTCCGACTAGCGGGAGCCACAGATACGCAGTATTTT. This encodes CASSFRLAGATDTQYF.

This clone was recorded only once. The rearrangement links TRBV5-4 to TRBJ1-1; D gene unclear. The germline gives CDR1 SGHNT, CDR2 YYREEE (reference sequence). The length of the CDR3 is 14 residues. The V and J ends lost 0 bases and 2 bases respectively, with 8 bases between them. The CDR3 DNA follows: TGTGCCAGCAGCTTGGACGCCTTCAACACTGAAGCTTTCTTT. This encodes CASSLDAFNTEAFF.

Only one count was recorded for this clone. This chain links TRBV7-3 with TRBJ2-1, with 9 bases fitting TRBD2. Germline values: CDR1 SGHTA, CDR2 FQGTGA. The CDR3 runs to 16 residues. The junction had 12 bases not matched to a gene; V was cut back by 4 bases and J by 8 bases. The CDR3 is CASSSGETGLAHEQFF. The CDR3 DNA is TGTGCCAGCAGCTCTGGCGAAACGGGACTAGCCCATGAGCAGTTCTTC.

In DNA, the CDR3 is TGTGCCAGTAGTATCTCTAGCGGGATTGGCGAGCAGTACTTC. Translating it yields CASSISSGIGEQYF. The rearrangement joins TRBV19 to TRBJ2-7, with 9 bases that match TRBD2. This CDR3 has 14 amino acids. CDR1 is LNHDA and CDR2 is SQIVND in the germline V gene (reference sequence). With 3 bases clipped from V and 6 bases from J, the junction kept 6 bases outside the gene matches.

The V and J genes are TRBV18 and TRBJ2-5; D is unresolved. Germline CDR1 reads KGHSH; CDR2 reads LQKENI. The CDR3 loop spans 16 amino acids. V gave up 1 base and J gave up 5 bases, with 17 bases separating them. CDR3 sequence reads: CASSPRRAVRSETQYF. DNA of the CDR3: TGTGCCAGCTCACCACGTCGGGCCGTTAGGTCCGAGACCCAGTACTTC.

This chain joins TRBV4-1 and TRBJ2-1; 7 nucleotides match TRBD1. The V segment lost 0 bases and the J segment 11 bases; nucleotides outside the gene matches: 10. The CDR3 covers 15 residues. Germline V CDR1 and CDR2: MGHRA, YSYEKL. The DNA for the CDR3 is TGCGCCAGCAGCCAAGAAATTAACAGGGGTGCGAAGCAGTTCTTC. Its protein product is CASSQEINRGAKQFF.

The chain recombines TRBV11-2 with TRBJ2-7; 9 bases align to TRBD1. CDR1 and CDR2 (germline): SGHAT, FQNNGV. Trimming removed 1 base from V and 6 bases from J; junction bases left unmatched: 10. CDR3 size: 16 residues. CDR3 DNA sequence: TGTGCCAGCAGCTTAGGCCCCGGGACAGGGCGGGCCGAGCAGTACTTC. Amino acid sequence: CASSLGPGTGRAEQYF.

V usage is TRBV28 and J usage is TRBJ2-1, with 8 positions matching TRBD1. Germline V gene lookup returns CDR1 MDHEN and CDR2 SYDVKM. V trimming: 5 bases; J trimming: 12 bases; junction bases outside the gene matches: 18. The CDR3 sequence is 16 residues long. The CDR3, as DNA: TGTGCCAGCAGTCTAGGACAGGGATACCGTACCCGTGGGCAGTTCTTC. Translating it yields CASSLGQGYRTRGQFF.

The V call is TRBV6-5, the J call TRBJ2-2; D may be TRBD1 or TRBD2 (7 bases each). The V and J ends lost 4 bases and 6 bases respectively, with 12 bases between them. Germline CDR1 reads MNHEY; CDR2 reads SVGAGI. The CDR3 sequence is 14 residues long. CDR3 protein: CASSFQGGAGELFF. In nucleotides, the CDR3 is TGTGCCAGCAGTTTTCAGGGGGGGGCCGGGGAGCTGTTTTTT.

The V call is TRBV28, the J call TRBJ1-1, with TRBD1 matching over 9 bases. In germline, CDR1 is MDHEN, CDR2 SYDVKM. The CDR3 loop spans 14 amino acids. The ends lost 4 bases at V and 11 bases at J; junction bases unmatched: 11. This chain's CDR3 is CASSSPSGTGLAFF. DNA of the CDR3: TGTGCCAGCAGTTCACCCTCCGGGACAGGGTTGGCTTTCTTT.

The gene calls are TRBV19 and TRBJ2-7; D is possibly TRBD1 or TRBD2 (5 bases each). The CDR3 sequence is 14 residues long. The germline V gene has CDR1 LNHDA and CDR2 SQIVND (reference sequence). The V end lost 3 bases, the J end lost 7 bases, and 16 bases lay between the germline ends. The CDR3 protein is CASSMGRVASEQYF. In nucleotides, the CDR3 is TGTGCCAGTAGTATGGGACGGGTGGCCAGTGAGCAGTACTTC.

Only one count was recorded for this clone. The chain is built from TRBV4-1 and TRBJ1-1; TRBD1 matches at 7 bases. Germline V gene sequence: CDR1 MGHRA, CDR2 YSYEKL. V lost 5 bases to trimming and J lost 2 bases; unmatched junction nucleotides: 5. This CDR3 spans 14 amino acids. The CDR3 is CASSYRGSNTEAFF. CDR3 coding DNA: TGCGCCAGCAGCTACAGGGGATCCAACACTGAAGCTTTCTTT.

The rearrangement uses TRBV27 and TRBJ1-1; TRBD1 aligns across 8 bases. Germline V CDR1 and CDR2: MNHEY, SMNVEV (reference sequence). The CDR3 loop spans 16 amino acids. Losses at the gene ends were 6 bases for V and 1 base for J; bases not matched to a gene: 10. The CDR3 sequence is CASRPTGGLGNTEAFF. The CDR3 nucleotides are TGTGCCAGCAGACCTACAGGGGGACTTGGGAACACTGAAGCTTTCTTT.

The chain uses TRBV6-1 and TRBJ2-1; no clear D gene. Trimming pared 3 bases from V and 6 bases from J, leaving 6 bases between. Germline values: CDR1 MNHNS, CDR2 SASEGT. There are 12 residues in the CDR3. The CDR3 loop is CASSDPGNEQFF. In DNA, the CDR3 is TGTGCCAGCAGTGACCCTGGCAATGAGCAGTTCTTC.

The chain combines TRBV3-1 (or the pseudogene TRBV3-2) with TRBJ2-1; D not certain. The CDR3 covers 16 residues. V was cut by 0 bases and J by 0 bases, with 9 bases left in between. Germline assignment: CDR1 LGHDT and CDR2 YNNKEL (reference sequence). CDR3 loop: CASSQDPSPSYNEQFF. CDR3 DNA: TGTGCCAGCAGCCAAGACCCCAGTCCCTCCTACAATGAGCAGTTCTTC.

This clone was detected only a few times. This chain connects TRBV11-2 to TRBJ1-2; D is perhaps TRBD1 (5 bases). The CDR3 loop spans 16 amino acids. V lost 6 bases and J 1 base, leaving 18 bases between the germline ends. CDR1 and CDR2 (germline): SGHAT, FQNNGV. CDR3 coding DNA: TGTGCCAGCAGACGTACAGGCACTACCTTTAACTATGGCTACACCTTC. Translating gives CASRRTGTTFNYGYTF.

V gene TRBV5-4 combines with J gene TRBJ2-3; 7 bases are a match to TRBD2. With V trimmed by 4 bases and J by 8 bases, 13 bases remained unmatched. CDR1 and CDR2 (germline): SGHNT, YYREEE (reference sequence). CDR3 size: 15 residues. DNA of the CDR3: TGTGCCAGCAGCCCGCAGACTAGCCCCCCGGTTACGCAGTATTTT. Amino acids: CASSPQTSPPVTQYF.

The genes are TRBV27 and TRBJ2-7; D possibly corresponds to TRBD2 (5 bases). From germline, CDR1 is MNHEY and CDR2 SMNVEV (reference sequence). The CDR3 is made up of 11 amino acids. Trimming left V 8 bases short and J 3 bases short, with 8 bases between. CDR3 region: CASARGYEQYF. CDR3 DNA: TGTGCCAGCGCCCGGGGCTACGAGCAGTACTTC.